This TCR beta chain was retrieved from a study of shared clonotypes between healthy human individuals. Once extracted for a subset, genomic DNA was divided evenly among several immunoSEQ plates. The assay was immunoSEQ multiplex PCR, and TCRdb's table has in-frame clones only and misses some. The table shows some 2.1 million clones, with 85% to 95% occurring only once. With respect to this clone: Antigen: not known.

This CDR3 spans 15 amino acids. Trimming took 7 bases from V and 4 from J; bases not matched to a gene: 10. Germline values: CDR1 MNHNS, CDR2 SASEGT. It was CD45RO-negative cells, positively selected for CCR7, that made up naive CD8 cells, with terminally differentiated effector memory CD45RA+ cells excluded. The study's findings and limits: The authors sampled blood alone, and tissue repertoires likely differ. Owing to a small donor count, the genetic and exposure-history diversity represented was limited.

The TCR originated in a man younger than 30 in good health. The sample comprised naive CD8+ T cells sorted from blood. The V gene is TRBV6-1, the J gene TRBJ2-7; the match to TRBD1 covers 10 bases. The CDR3 nucleotides read TGTGCCAGCAACGGCCGGGACAGGGGCGGTTACGAGCAGTACTTC. It is translated as CASNGRDRGGYEQYF.